A selection of T cell receptor beta chains follows, all from one sample in a study of T-cell memory formation after mild COVID-19. TCRdb passed the 5' RACE reads through MiXCR, listing each CDR3 protein once. The sample has 250,000 to 350,000 distinct CDR3 sequences; more than 13% are singletons. The sample comprised PBMCs or a T cell subset sorted from them (not recorded which). These receptors all come from a man younger than 30 who had mild COVID-19 (a few samples of this study predate the infection). Cell type and time point are not known. The CDR3 runs from the conserved cysteine through the conserved F or W. Fields, in order: clone size, D gene, J gene, V gene, CDR3 protein, CDR3 DNA. A D gene is named only where the DNA matches it firmly. A clone size is listed for some rows: how often the clone was seen (once, few, many), or a class if it is expanded.

-	-	TRBJ1-1	TRBV6-9	CASNPGPGTEAFF	TGTGCCAGCAACCCGGGACCGGGCACTGAAGCTTTCTTT
few	-	TRBJ1-2	TRBV5-6	CASSSWGRTETNYGYTF	TGTGCCAGCAGCTCCTGGGGTAGGACAGAAACTAACTATGGCTACACCTTC
few	-	TRBJ1-1	TRBV20-1	CSATGVYTEAFF	TGCAGTGCTACGGGGGTCTACACTGAAGCTTTCTTT
-	-	TRBJ2-3	TRBV6-1	CASSGNGGPTDTQYF	TGTGCCAGCAGTGGTAACGGGGGGCCCACAGATACGCAGTATTTT
-	-	TRBJ2-1	TRBV25-1	CASRDPGPYNEQFF	TGTGCCAGCCGGGATCCGGGACCTTACAATGAGCAGTTCTTC
many	-	TRBJ1-2	TRBV12-3/TRBV12-4	CASSFLGGYTF	TGTGCCAGCAGTTTCCTGGGGGGCTACACCTTC
-	TRBD2	TRBJ2-1	TRBV10-3	CAISSKTSGGARNEQFF	TGTGCCATCAGCTCTAAGACTAGCGGGGGGGCAAGGAATGAGCAGTTCTTC
many	-	TRBJ2-1	TRBV4-2	CASSQDRGGVYNEQFF	TGTGCCAGCAGCCAAGATAGGGGGGGGGTCTACAATGAGCAGTTCTTC
-	-	TRBJ1-2	TRBV7-9	CASSPRENYGYTF	TGTGCCAGCAGCCCCAGGGAGAACTATGGCTACACCTTC
-	-	TRBJ2-1	TRBV12-3/TRBV12-4	CASSQRQVRFF	TGTGCCAGCAGCCAACGACAAGTCAGGTTCTTC
-	TRBD1	TRBJ2-5	TRBV7-7	CASSLNRGEETQYF	TGTGCCAGCAGCTTAAACAGGGGAGAAGAGACCCAGTACTTC
many	-	TRBJ1-5	TRBV7-9	CAISSSDSNQPQHF	TGTGCCATCAGCTCTAGTGATAGCAATCAGCCCCAGCATTTT
-	-	TRBJ1-2	TRBV6-6	CASSSTLVGGTDGYTF	TGTGCCAGCAGTTCCACCCTAGTTGGGGGTACGGATGGCTACACCTTC
few	TRBD2	TRBJ2-3	TRBV12-3/TRBV12-4	CASTKAGLTDTQYF	TGTGCCAGCACCAAAGCGGGGCTCACAGATACGCAGTATTTT
-	TRBD1	TRBJ2-2	TRBV6-5	CASTPTGWTGELFF	TGTGCCAGCACCCCGACAGGGTGGACCGGGGAGCTGTTTTTT
many	TRBD1	TRBJ2-2	TRBV6-2/TRBV6-3	CASGWDRVGGELFF	TGTGCCAGCGGCTGGGACAGGGTTGGCGGGGAGCTGTTTTTT
few	-	TRBJ1-2	TRBV27	CASSFGTSYGYTF	TGTGCCAGCAGTTTCGGGACAAGCTATGGCTACACCTTC
few	-	TRBJ2-5	TRBV5-1	CASSPAGGTPGTQYF	TGCGCCAGCAGCCCCGCAGGCGGGACCCCAGGGACCCAGTACTTC
-	TRBD2	TRBJ2-1	TRBV7-3	CASSSSGLANEQFF	TGTGCCAGCAGCTCTTCAGGACTAGCCAATGAGCAGTTCTTC
-	-	TRBJ2-7	TRBV6-5	CASSYSGEQYF	TGTGCCAGCAGTTACTCGGGGGAGCAGTACTTC
many	TRBD1	TRBJ1-1	TRBV4-1	CASSPRQGVRTTEMNTEAFF	TGCGCCAGCAGCCCACGGCAGGGGGTACGTACCACGGAAATGAACACTGAAGCTTTCTTT
-	-	TRBJ2-3	TRBV7-9	CASSLGTVRTDTQYF	TGTGCCAGCAGCTTAGGTACAGTCCGCACAGATACGCAGTATTTT
-	-	TRBJ2-5	TRBV7-7	CASSSTAGNIVQYF	TGTGCTAGCAGTTCTACGGCAGGGAATATCGTCCAGTACTTC
few	-	TRBJ1-1	TRBV6-5	CASSYSVEKNTEAFF	TGTGCCAGCAGTTACTCAGTGGAGAAGAACACTGAAGCTTTCTTT
-	-	TRBJ2-7	TRBV15	CATSGRDARGQYF	TGTGCCACCAGCGGCCGGGACGCTCGAGGGCAGTACTTC
few	TRBD1	TRBJ2-3	TRBV10-3	CAISEIGQGPDTQYF	TGTGCCATCAGTGAGATAGGACAGGGGCCAGATACGCAGTATTTT